This TCR beta chain stems from a study of T cell responses to AZD1222 COVID-19 vaccine. Trimming stripped 3 bases from V and 2 bases from J, with 8 bases between. From germline, CDR1 is SNHLY and CDR2 FYNNEI. CDR3 size: 14 residues. Clones were read by immunoSEQ multiplex PCR, and TCRdb kept only the in-frame ones, dropping some. The data show 100,000 to 150,000 clones, around 90% seen once. The specimen was peripheral blood, collected on day 0 of AZD1222 vaccination. The chain is built from TRBV2 and TRBJ2-1; D is perhaps TRBD1 or TRBD2 (5 bases each). This TCR derives from an adult in good health. The CDR3 loop reads CASSEGRTYNEQFF. The CDR3, as DNA: TGTGCCAGCAGTGAGGGACGGACCTACAATGAGCAGTTCTTC.